This TCR beta chain was captured in a study of CD8 T cells in acute hepatitis C reinfection. Trimming took 4 bases from V and 6 from J, leaving 16 bases between them. This CDR3 is 15 amino acids long. Germline CDR1 is SGHDN and CDR2 is FVKESK. Time point meaning: naive CD8 control sorted from an acute-time-point sample. Acute primary HCV infection: positive HCV RNA or antibody test after negative test within 24 weeks. The assay was immunoSEQ multiplex PCR, and TCRdb's table has in-frame clones only and misses some. The sample includes 38,000 or so clones, more than 75% seen only once; the top ten take more than 0.4%. Turning to this clone: Its matching antigen is unknown.

Broader study findings: Preferential TRBV04 and TRBV06 usage appeared in all groups and was not explained by the naive pool. NS3-1073 specific cells were too rare to sort at chronic follow-up. No group differed significantly in the high NS3-1073 repertoire diversity.

Sequences were obtained from naive CD8+ T cells from PBMCs. This clonotype was sampled from a young man with chronic hepatitis C. This rearrangement joins TRBV14 to TRBJ2-1; D possibly corresponds to TRBD2 (5 bases). The CDR3 loop is CASSPAGPALNEQFF. The CDR3, as DNA: TGTGCCAGCAGCCCCGCGGGCCCGGCCCTCAATGAGCAGTTCTTC.